This T cell receptor beta chain appears in the sequencing data of a study of control samples from healthy donors and cancer patients. Profiling relied on immunoSEQ multiplex PCR, and the TCRdb table lists in-frame clones only, not all of them. Altogether 120,000 or so clones are present, 90% being singletons, with the ten largest covering 2.5%. The clonotype was recovered from a man aged 18 to 35 in good health. Sequencing input: blood.

CDR3 region: CASSEFRVETQYF. CDR3 DNA sequence: TGTGCCAGCAGTGAATTCAGGGTTGAGACCCAGTACTTC. The rearrangement uses TRBV25-1 and TRBJ2-5, with D maybe TRBD1 (5 bases). Between the trimmed V and J ends, which lost 1 base and 5 bases, there was a span of 8 bases. The germline V gene encodes CDR1 MGHDK and CDR2 SYGVNS. The CDR3 runs to 13 residues.